The 6 T cell receptor beta chains in this list originate from one sample, sequenced in a study of cytomegalovirus exposure and HLA in healthy donors. Generated by immunoSEQ multiplex PCR, the TCRdb table keeps only in-frame clones and is missing some. The profile shows about 160,000 clones, 86% of them singletons. The material sequenced was PBMCs. Receptor source: a woman between 18 and 29 years old in good health and CMV-seronegative.

The CDR3 nucleotides are TGTGCCAGCAGCTTGGATCCCAGGGTCAGCAATGAGCAGTTCTTC. This translates into CASSLDPRVSNEQFF. The chain carries TRBV5-5 and TRBJ2-1; D might be TRBD1 (5 bases). V shed 0 bases and J shed 6 bases, with 13 bases lying between them. Germline-derived CDR1 and CDR2 are SGHKS and YYEKEE (reference sequence). The CDR3 runs to 15 residues.

Worth noting for this clone: At the DNA level, this CDR3 is encoded by other sequences in the same sample as well. This chain uses TRBV9 with TRBJ1-6; D perhaps matches TRBD1 (6 bases). V was clipped by 5 bases and J by 5 bases, with 17 bases between them. The CDR3 is 16 amino acids. CDR1 SGDLS and CDR2 YYNGEE come from the germline V gene. The CDR3 here is CASSARQDQDNSPLHF. The DNA of the CDR3 is TGTGCCAGCAGTGCCAGACAGGACCAGGATAATTCACCCCTCCACTTT.

The table lists this clone with a few counts. The CDR3 sequence: CATSPTGFSEAFF. The CDR3 nucleotides are TGTGCCACCAGCCCGACAGGGTTTTCTGAAGCTTTCTTT. The J gene is TRBJ1-1, the V gene TRBV15; 7 bases fit TRBD1. Germline trimming cut 5 bases from V and 6 bases from J; bases unmatched to any gene: 6. Germline V CDR1 and CDR2: LNHNV, YYDKDF (reference sequence). The length of the CDR3 is 13 residues.

The chain uses TRBV7-2 and TRBJ1-2; no clear D gene. From germline, CDR1 is SGHTA and CDR2 FQGNSA. The CDR3 sequence is 14 residues long. Trimming shortened V by 1 base and J by 2 bases, and 8 bases separated the two germline ends. As DNA, the CDR3 is TGTGCCAGCAGCTTAGAGCCCTTCAACTATGGCTACACCTTC. Translating gives CASSLEPFNYGYTF.

V is TRBV11-2 and J is TRBJ2-3; 7 bases map to TRBD1. Germline V gene data show CDR1 as SGHAT and CDR2 as FQNNGV. The J segment lost 1 base and the V segment lost 4 bases, leaving 14 bases of the junction unmatched. The CDR3 consists of 18 residues. CDR3 loop: CASSSLRSTGIGTDTQYF. CDR3 nucleotides: TGTGCCAGCAGCTCATTACGATCGACAGGGATCGGCACAGATACGCAGTATTTT.

The chain has TRBV15 and TRBJ1-1; no firm D call. This CDR3 comprises 13 residues. Per germline, CDR1 LNHNV and CDR2 YYDKDF (reference sequence). Trimming stripped 8 bases from V and 2 bases from J, with 12 bases between. The CDR3 is CATLKPGNTEAFF. The CDR3 DNA is TGTGCCACCCTAAAGCCAGGAAACACTGAAGCTTTCTTT.